Listed here are 5 T cell receptor beta chains from one sample, sequenced in a study of tumor and adjacent non-tumor tissue in lung cancer. The library came from three nested PCR rounds adapted from ARM-PCR protocols. TCRdb re-analysed the multiplex PCR reads in MiXCR, keeping a single row per CDR3 protein. The table lists over 85,000 distinct CDR3 sequences, nearly 85% of them singletons. No cell sorting was done before RNA was extracted from the tissue. Sequencing input: lung tumor tissue. Every receptor here comes from a man between 65 and 85 years old with non-small cell lung cancer.

This clonotype was seen only once. An end of the junction does not agree with germline; a read error may underlie this. The chain combines TRBV12-3 or TRBV12-4 with TRBJ2-7; D assignment may be TRBD1 or TRBD2 (5 bases each). The CDR3 length is 15 residues. The chain's CDR3 is CTSSIRDPLPRELYF. CDR3 DNA sequence: TGTACCAGCAGTATCCGGGACCCTCTCCCGAGGGAGCTGTACTTC.

The chain uses TRBV11-3 and TRBJ1-2; no reliable D call. The length of the CDR3 is 13 residues. Germline CDR1 reads SGHNT; CDR2 reads YENEEA. Trimming shortened V by 0 bases and J by 4 bases, and 6 bases separated the two germline ends. The DNA of the CDR3 is TGTGCCAGCAGCTTAGATAAGAGCTATGGCTACACCTTC. Its protein is CASSLDKSYGYTF.

With regard to this clonotype: At one end, the junction sequence differs from germline, possibly due to a read error. The chain carries TRBV5-1 and TRBJ1-2; D is unclear. The CDR3 loop spans 16 amino acids. CDR1 and CDR2 (germline): SGHRS, YFSETQ. The CDR3: CASSLTPLTHTYGYTF. In nucleotides, the CDR3 is TGCGCCAGCAGCTTGACCCCCCTGACACATACCTATGGCTACACATTC.

This clonotype was detected once. A junction boundary mismatches the germline segment, possibly from a read error. V and J are TRBV12-3 or TRBV12-4 and TRBJ1-2; a possible D gene is TRBD1 (6 bases). The CDR3 is made up of 13 amino acids. CDR3 sequence (DNA): TGTGTCAGCAGTTTTCCCAGGGGCTATGGCTACGCCTTC. Translation gives CVSSFPRGYGYAF.

Comment on this clonotype: A read error may account for a junction end that differs from germline. V and J are TRBV10-1 and TRBJ2-2; 7 bases are a match to TRBD1. There are 16 residues in the CDR3. Germline assignment: CDR1 WNHNN and CDR2 SYGVQD (reference sequence). The CDR3 loop reads CASSGNMGSVTGELLF. The DNA for the CDR3 is TGCGCCAGCAGTGGAAACATGGGGTCGGTCACAGGGGAGCTGTTATTT.